One and the same sample provided the 24 T cell receptor beta chains below, sequenced in a study of T cells in women clearing cervical HPV infection. Some clones are missing from TCRdb's copy, which holds only in-frame ones; the method was immunoSEQ multiplex PCR. Its table lists more than 30,000 clones. Sequenced: blood buffy coat. The receptors stem from a woman between 18 and 70 years old with a cervical HPV16 infection that either progressed to CIN3+ or cleared (not recorded which).

In the case of this clone: The read terminates 3 residues ahead of where the CDR3 ends, so the germline J gene completes it. The genes are TRBV20-1 and TRBJ2-2; 8 bases align to TRBD1. The CDR3 consists of 13 residues. Germline loops: CDR1 DFQATT, CDR2 SNEGSKA (reference sequence). Partial CDR3 DNA: TGCAGTGCGCACGACAGGGGCAATTCACCG. This sequence encodes CSAHDRGNSP. The full CDR3 sequence reads CSAHDRGNSPLFF.

With respect to this clone: Read data end 3 residues before the CDR3 end; the end is taken from the germline J gene. The chain employs TRBV10-2 and TRBJ2-3; 11 bases are a match to TRBD2. J was trimmed by 5 bases and V by 7 bases; bases with no gene match: 8. The CDR3 sequence is 15 residues long. The germline gives CDR1 WSHSY, CDR2 SAAADI. The CDR3 sequence is CASNGLAGGQDTQYF. The CDR3 bases that were read are TGCGCCAGCAATGGACTAGCGGGTGGGCAAGATACG.

Comment on this clone: The read finishes 3 residues shy of the CDR3 end, and the germline J gene is used to complete it. V and J are TRBV19 and TRBJ2-2; possibly TRBD1 for D (5 bases). The CDR3 loop spans 16 amino acids. Germline CDR1 reads LNHDA; CDR2 reads SQIVND (reference sequence). Incomplete CDR3 DNA: TGTGCCAGTAGTATAGACCCAAGCTCTGGGGCCAACGTG. Its translation is CASSIDPSSGANV. The CDR3 in its entirety is CASSIDPSSGANVLFF.

Remarks on this clone: The read comes to an end 3 residues before the CDR3 does, leaving the germline J gene to fill in the end. The J gene is TRBJ2-3, the V gene TRBV5-1; the match to TRBD2 covers 7 bases. This CDR3 is built from 16 residues. CDR1 is SGHRS and CDR2 is YFSETQ in the germline V gene. Trimming at V came to 2 bases and at J to 4 bases, leaving 10 bases not matched to a gene. CDR3 DNA, as far as it was read: TGCGCCAGCAGCTTAGGATCTAGCGGAGCATCAGATACG. It codes for CASSLGSSGASDT. The full CDR3 is CASSLGSSGASDTQYF. The complete variable domain, with remaining parts taken from reference TRBV5-1 and TRBJ2-3, reads KAGVTQTPRYLIKTRGQQVTLSCSPISGHRSVSWYQQTPGQGLQFLFEYFSETQRNKGNFPGRFSGRQFSNSRSEMNVSTLELGDSALYLCASSLGSSGASDTQYFGPGTRLTVL.

Regarding this clone: The read finishes 3 residues shy of the CDR3 end, and the germline J gene is used to complete it. This chain links TRBV14 with TRBJ2-5, with D possibly being TRBD1 (5 bases). V was pared by 1 base and J by 5 bases, with 8 bases between. There are 13 residues in the CDR3. Per germline, CDR1 SGHDN and CDR2 FVKESK. CDR3 bases read: TGTGCCAGCAGCCAAGGGCAGGGTGAGACC. Protein sequence: CASSQGQGET. The whole CDR3 protein reads CASSQGQGETQYF.

Points on this clone: Sequencing ends 3 residues short of the CDR3 end; the germline J gene provides the rest. The V and J genes are TRBV5-4 and TRBJ2-3; 12 nucleotides align to TRBD2. CDR1 is SGHNT, CDR2 YYREEE, per germline (reference sequence). With V trimmed by 5 bases and J by 5 bases, 9 bases remained unmatched. There are 16 residues in the CDR3. CDR3 amino acids: CASRPLAGGRGDTQYF. Partial CDR3 DNA: TGTGCCAGCAGACCCCTAGCGGGGGGGCGGGGAGATACG.

Comments on this clone: The CDR3 extends 3 residues past the end of the read, so its final part is completed from the germline J gene. The rearrangement links TRBV20-1 to TRBJ1-6; no reliable D call. Between the trimmed V and J ends, which lost 1 base and 3 bases, there was a span of 7 bases. The CDR3 covers 14 residues. Germline CDR1 DFQATT, CDR2 SNEGSKA (reference sequence). Incomplete CDR3 DNA: TGCAGTGCTAGAGCCCAGCGCTATAATTCACCC. This gives the protein CSARAQRYNSP. The entire CDR3 protein reads CSARAQRYNSPLHF.

As for this clone: The read ends 3 residues early relative to the CDR3; the germline J gene fills the gap. V and J are TRBV7-9 and TRBJ1-4, with D perhaps TRBD1 (5 bases). Per the germline V gene, CDR1 is SEHNR and CDR2 is FQNEAQ (reference sequence). This CDR3 is 12 amino acids long. The CDR3 loop is CASDSGANVLFF. The sequenced CDR3 bases are TGTGCCAGCGACTCTGGGGCCAACGTA.

About this clone: The read comes to an end 3 residues before the CDR3 does, leaving the germline J gene to fill in the end. This chain joins TRBV20-1 and TRBJ2-5; 14 nucleotides align to TRBD2. CDR1 and CDR2 from the germline V gene are DFQATT and SNEGSKA (reference sequence). The CDR3 is 18 amino acids. V lost 0 bases to trimming and J lost 4 bases; unmatched junction nucleotides: 10. The CDR3 bases that were read are TGCAGTGCTAGAGATATGGGACTAGCGGGAGAGTTGGGAGAGACC. The encoded protein is CSARDMGLAGELGET. The entire CDR3 protein is CSARDMGLAGELGETQYF.

A word on this clone: The read is 3 residues too short to cover the CDR3 end, so that end is filled in from the germline J gene. This rearrangement joins TRBV30 to TRBJ1-2, with 12 positions matching TRBD1. Germline V gene sequence: CDR1 GTSNPN, CDR2 SVGIG (reference sequence). The length of the CDR3 is 15 residues. The CDR3 here is CAWREGGQGAYDYTF. CDR3 DNA, as far as it was read: TGTGCCTGGAGGGAGGGGGGACAGGGGGCCTACGAC.

A remark on this clone: The read terminates 3 residues before the CDR3 end, so the remaining end is supplied by the germline J gene. The chain employs TRBV18 and TRBJ1-4, with D possibly TRBD1 on 6 matching bases. CDR1 and CDR2 (germline): KGHSH, LQKENI. V was trimmed by 5 bases and J by 7 bases, leaving 14 bases between them. CDR3 size: 14 residues. CDR3: CASSGTSGGEKLFF. The CDR3 DNA, read in part, is TGTGCCAGCTCAGGGACATCAGGTGGTGAAAAA. The whole variable domain, filled in from reference TRBV18 and TRBJ1-4, reads NAGVMQNPRHLVRRRGQEARLRCSPMKGHSHVYWYRQLPEEGLKFMVYLQKENIIDESGMPKERFSAEFPKEGPSILRIQQVVRGDSAAYFCASSGTSGGEKLFFGSGTQLSVL.

Points on this clone: With the read ending 3 residues before the CDR3 end, the germline J gene is used to fill in that end. This sequence joins TRBV30 and TRBJ2-3, with D unclear. Germline assignment: CDR1 GTSNPN and CDR2 SVGIG (reference sequence). The CDR3 runs to 12 residues. The DNA read from the CDR3 is TGTGCCTGGAGTTCTAAAAGTGTGACG. This encodes CAWSSKSVT. The full CDR3 sequence reads CAWSSKSVTQYF.

Turning to this clone: The read falls 3 residues short of the CDR3 end, and the missing part is taken from the germline J gene. This chain joins TRBV20-1 and TRBJ1-1; D is undetermined. The germline CDR1 and CDR2 sequences are DFQATT and SNEGSKA (reference sequence). V was cut by 3 bases and J by 1 base, with 12 bases left in between. The CDR3 covers 14 residues. The CDR3 reads CSASINTGNTEAFF. The CDR3 DNA, read in part, is TGCAGTGCTAGTATAAACACGGGGAACACTGAA.

Comment on this clone: The CDR3 end falls 3 residues outside the read, so it is completed with the germline J gene. The rearrangement joins TRBV5-1 to TRBJ2-3, with 10 bases lining up with TRBD2. CDR1 is SGHRS and CDR2 is YFSETQ in the germline V gene. CDR3 size: 17 residues. J lost 5 bases, V lost 2 bases, and 11 bases had no gene match. CDR3 DNA (partial): TGCGCCAGCAGCTTAGAAATTCTAGCGGGGGACGGAGATACG. This translates into CASSLEILAGDGDT. The CDR3 in full is CASSLEILAGDGDTQYF.

About this clone itself: The read falls 3 residues short of the CDR3 end, and the missing part is taken from the germline J gene. V usage is TRBV5-1 and J usage is TRBJ2-2, with a weak D call TRBD2 (5 bases). The germline CDR1 and CDR2 sequences are SGHRS and YFSETQ. The CDR3 spans 15 residues. Trimming left V 0 bases short and J 3 bases short, with 9 bases between. CDR3 sequence: CASSLGSADTGELFF. Partial CDR3 DNA: TGCGCCAGCAGCTTGGGTAGCGCCGACACCGGGGAG.

Note on this clone: The read ends 3 residues shy of where the CDR3 ends; the end is completed using the germline J gene. The chain employs TRBV5-4 and TRBJ1-2; D gene unclear. Germline assignment: CDR1 SGHNT and CDR2 YYREEE (reference sequence). The CDR3 runs 14 residues. Trimming removed 3 bases at V and 3 bases at J, with 12 bases between. This CDR3 reads CASSSQRVDYGYTF. The DNA read from the CDR3 is TGTGCCAGCAGCTCCCAGCGGGTTGACTATGGC.

About this clone itself: The DNA ends 3 residues before the CDR3 does, and the rest of the CDR3 is filled in from the germline J gene. The V and J genes are TRBV18 and TRBJ1-2; D is unclear. Germline V gives CDR1 KGHSH, CDR2 LQKENI. The CDR3 is 17 residues long. The CDR3 reads CASSPQLSQSFDSGYTF. The part of the CDR3 DNA that was read is TGTGCCAGCTCACCACAGCTTTCCCAGTCATTCGACTCCGGC.

Concerning this clone: The read terminates 3 residues before the CDR3 end, so the remaining end is supplied by the germline J gene. The V and J genes are TRBV7-9 and TRBJ2-5; 12 bases map to TRBD2. Trimming cost V 7 bases and J 4 bases; bases outside gene matches: 7. The length of the CDR3 is 15 residues. CDR1 is SEHNR, CDR2 FQNEAQ, per germline (reference sequence). CDR3 residues: CASTLSSGGVETQYF. The CDR3 bases that were read are TGTGCCAGCACCCTGTCTAGCGGGGGGGTAGAGACC.

A word on this clone: The read terminates 3 residues ahead of where the CDR3 ends, so the germline J gene completes it. This chain uses TRBV19 with TRBJ1-4; D is unclear. CDR3 length: 14 amino acids. CDR1 LNHDA and CDR2 SQIVND come from the germline V gene (reference sequence). Between the trimmed V and J ends, which lost 3 bases and 8 bases, there was a span of 13 bases. The sequenced part of the CDR3 DNA is TGTGCCAGTAGTATTGAAGCGGTCGCGGAAAAA. This codes for CASSIEAVAEK. In full, the CDR3 reads CASSIEAVAEKLFF.

CDR3 residues: CASSRTGGGYEQYF. CDR3 DNA (partial): TGTGCCAGCTCACGGACAGGGGGTGGGTACGAG. V usage is TRBV18 and J usage is TRBJ2-7; 10 nucleotides line up with TRBD1. The read ends 3 residues before the CDR3 terminus; that terminus is restored from the germline J gene. The trim removed 4 bases at V and 4 bases at J, leaving 4 bases unmatched. The CDR3 totals 14 residues. Germline CDR1 KGHSH, CDR2 LQKENI. The complete variable domain, with remaining parts taken from reference TRBV18 and TRBJ2-7, reads NAGVMQNPRHLVRRRGQEARLRCSPMKGHSHVYWYRQLPEEGLKFMVYLQKENIIDESGMPKERFSAEFPKEGPSILRIQQVVRGDSAAYFCASSRTGGGYEQYFGPGTRLTVT.

Points on this clone: The read ends 3 residues before the CDR3 terminus; that terminus is restored from the germline J gene. The chain recombines TRBV18 with TRBJ2-4, with D maybe TRBD2 (7 bases). Germline values: CDR1 KGHSH, CDR2 LQKENI. There are 15 residues in the CDR3. The CDR3 region is CASSPSDGGRRGQYF. The CDR3 bases that were read are TGTGCCAGCTCACCATCGGACGGGGGGCGGCGTGGT.

As concerns this clone: Coverage ceases 3 residues before the CDR3 finishes, and the germline J gene fills in the end. The rearrangement links TRBV7-9 to TRBJ1-1, with D uncertain. V lost 4 bases and J lost 1, with 7 bases in between. The CDR3 sequence is 13 residues long. CDR1 is SEHNR, CDR2 FQNEAQ, per germline (reference sequence). The CDR3 spells CASSSTRNTEAFF. The sequenced part of the CDR3 DNA is TGTGCCAGCAGCTCAACCAGGAACACTGAA. Variable domain in full (rest from reference TRBV7-9 and TRBJ1-1): DTGVSQNPRHKITKRGQNVTFRCDPISEHNRLYWYRQTLGQGPEFLTYFQNEAQLEKSRLLSDRFSAERPKGSFSTLEIQRTEQGDSAMYLCASSSTRNTEAFFGQGTRLTVV.

With respect to this clone: The DNA ends 3 residues before the CDR3 does, and the rest of the CDR3 is filled in from the germline J gene. The chain combines TRBV30 with TRBJ2-7, with a possible D match to TRBD1 (6 bases). V shed 5 bases and J shed 3 bases, with 17 bases lying between them. The CDR3 has 14 amino acids. Germline CDR1 and CDR2: GTSNPN and SVGIG (reference sequence). CDR3 in amino acids: CAWAPRTAYYEQYF. The sequenced CDR3 bases are TGTGCCTGGGCCCCGAGGACAGCCTACTACGAG.

Turning to this clone: The read falls 3 residues short of the CDR3 end, and the missing part is taken from the germline J gene. The V call is TRBV19, the J call TRBJ2-3, with TRBD2 matching over 7 bases. The CDR3 contains 15 residues. The germline CDR1 and CDR2 sequences are LNHDA and SQIVND (reference sequence). Germline trimming cut 6 bases from V and 1 base from J; bases unmatched to any gene: 7. The CDR3 DNA, read in part, is TGTGCCAGTAGCAAAGCGGGATCTGGCACAGATACG. Protein sequence: CASSKAGSGTDT. In full, the CDR3 reads CASSKAGSGTDTQYF.